This TCR beta chain comes out of a study of beta chain features in type 1 diabetes. Since all of the isolated RNA was reverse transcribed, expressed TCRB transcripts were what got sequenced. Average reads for naive, central memory and regulatory T cell samples were several million. Method: immunoSEQ multiplex PCR; TCRdb's copy keeps in-frame clones and lacks some. Of hundreds of thousands of clones listed, around 10% are singletons. Sequencing was done on a sample of naive CD4+ T cells from blood. The source is a woman between 18 and 29 years old in good health.

DNA for the CDR3: TGTGCCAGCAGCTTGGGGGGGCGTTCTTTAAGGGAGCAGTTCTTC. This translates into CASSLGGRSLREQFF. V gene TRBV5-4 combines with J gene TRBJ2-1; tentatively, D is TRBD1 (6 bases). The CDR3 has 15 residues. Germline CDR1 SGHNT, CDR2 YYREEE (reference sequence). The germline V and J ends were trimmed by 0 bases and 10 bases, with 17 bases remaining between them. Using reference TRBV5-4 and TRBJ2-1 for the parts outside the CDR3, the full variable domain is ETGVTQSPTHLIKTRGQQVTLRCSSQSGHNTVSWYQQALGQGPQFIFQYYREEENGRGNFPPRFSGLQFPNYSSELNVNALELDDSALYLCASSLGGRSLREQFFGPGTRLTVL.